The 22 T cell receptor beta chains reported below all come from one sample, sequenced in a study of graft-versus-host responses after intestinal transplantation. TCRdb's copy holds only in-frame clones and misses some; the assay was immunoSEQ multiplex PCR. The sample holds approximately 130,000 clones, approximately 92% seen once. These receptors' antigens are unknown. The sample consisted of unstimulated CD4+ T cells sorted from spleen or lymph node cells, taken before intestinal transplant. These TCRs come from a human donor who received an intestinal transplant.

The rearrangement uses TRBV29-1 and TRBJ2-3; 8 nucleotides line up with TRBD2. Germline CDR1 reads SQVTM; CDR2 reads ANQGSEA. This CDR3 comprises 14 residues. Trimming took 4 bases from V and 2 from J; bases not matched to a gene: 5. The CDR3 DNA reads as TGCAGCGTTGGGATAGCGGGGATCACAGATACGCAGTATTTT. Protein product: CSVGIAGITDTQYF.

The chain carries TRBV6-4 and TRBJ1-6; 11 nucleotides match TRBD1. CDR1 is MRHNA, CDR2 SNTAGT, per germline. The V and J ends lost 5 bases and 9 bases, in that order; junction bases with no gene match: 6. The CDR3 loop spans 15 amino acids. The CDR3 is CASSKTGTGGSPLHF. CDR3 nucleotides: TGTGCCAGCAGTAAAACCGGGACAGGGGGTTCACCCCTCCACTTT.

The V gene is TRBV2, the J gene TRBJ1-2, with D unresolved. This CDR3 is built from 12 residues. Germline CDR1 is SNHLY and CDR2 is FYNNEI. V was trimmed by 0 bases and J by 8 bases, leaving 7 bases between them. CDR3 DNA: TGTGCCAGCAGTGAAGCGGGTCAGGGCTACACCTTC. Translation: CASSEAGQGYTF. Using reference TRBV2 and TRBJ1-2 for the parts outside the CDR3, the full variable domain is EPEVTQTPSHQVTQMGQEVILRCVPISNHLYFYWYRQILGQKVEFLVSFYNNEISEKSEIFDDQFSVERPDGSNFTLKIRSTKLEDSAMYFCASSEAGQGYTFGSGTRLTVV.

This chain connects TRBV5-4 to TRBJ1-3; possibly TRBD1 for D (6 bases). The V end lost 3 bases, the J end lost 1 base, and 11 bases lay between the germline ends. This CDR3 region has 15 residues. Germline V gives CDR1 SGHNT, CDR2 YYREEE (reference sequence). The CDR3 region has the DNA TGTGCCAGCAGCTCACAGGGATCTTCTGGAAACACCATATATTTT. Encoded protein: CASSSQGSSGNTIYF.

The chain uses TRBV5-6 and TRBJ2-5, with D possibly being TRBD1 (6 bases). From germline, CDR1 is SGHDT and CDR2 YYEEEE. V dropped 4 bases and J dropped 5 bases, with 12 bases sitting between them. The length of the CDR3 is 13 residues. The CDR3 bases are TGTGCCAGCAGCGGGGGCGTCAGCGAGACCCAGTACTTC. Residues: CASSGGVSETQYF.

The chain combines TRBV7-2 with TRBJ2-2; D uncertain. Between the trimmed V and J ends, which lost 2 bases and 6 bases, there was a span of 4 bases. CDR1 is SGHTA and CDR2 is FQGNSA in the germline V gene. The CDR3 has 12 residues. CDR3 DNA: TGTGCCAGCAGCTTAAGGCCCGGGGAGCTGTTTTTT. Translated, it gives CASSLRPGELFF.

The DNA of the CDR3 is TGTGCCAGCAGCGTAGGGAGGGTTGTGCCCACCTTC. Translating it yields CASSVGRVVPTF. The chain is built from TRBV9 and TRBJ1-2, with D hard to call. The germline V gene encodes CDR1 SGDLS and CDR2 YYNGEE. This CDR3 has 12 amino acids. Deletions cut 0 bases from V and 13 bases from J, with 13 bases between.

V and J are TRBV6-5 and TRBJ1-5; TRBD1 aligns across 8 bases. The V segment lost 5 bases and the J segment 5 bases; nucleotides outside the gene matches: 8. The CDR3 length is 15 residues. Germline CDR1 is MNHEY and CDR2 is SVGAGI. CDR3 DNA: TGTGCCAGCAGTCAGACAGGGGATTGGTATCAGCCCCAGCATTTT. Translation gives CASSQTGDWYQPQHF.

The chain carries TRBV10-2 and TRBJ2-7; no definite D call. V shed 2 bases and J shed 2 bases, with 10 bases lying between them. CDR1 and CDR2 from the germline V gene are WSHSY and SAAADI. The CDR3 totals 14 residues. CDR3 bases: TGCGCCAGCAGTGAGAGCAGCGAACCCTACGAGCAGTACTTC. Residues: CASSESSEPYEQYF.

The chain uses TRBV5-1 and TRBJ2-5; the D is unclear. The CDR3 sequence is 14 residues long. The ends were cut back, 3 bases at V and 1 base at J, with 10 bases in the middle. The V gene's germline CDR1 is SGHRS and CDR2 YFSETQ. The CDR3 reads CASSSDTPQETQYF. DNA for the CDR3: TGCGCCAGCAGCTCCGACACCCCCCAAGAGACCCAGTACTTC.

This clone appeared once. The chain recombines TRBV6-5 with TRBJ2-3; no reliable D call. The CDR3 loop spans 14 amino acids. Trimming took off 4 bases at V and 0 bases at J, with 8 bases between the two ends. Germline-derived CDR1 and CDR2 are MNHEY and SVGAGI. Here the CDR3 reads CASSSLKSTDTQYF. The CDR3 region has the DNA TGTGCCAGCAGTTCCCTAAAAAGCACAGATACGCAGTATTTT.

The V call is TRBV6-1, the J call TRBJ2-6, with 7 bases that match TRBD1. Trimming removed 10 bases from V and 1 base from J; junction bases left unmatched: 7. This CDR3 is built from 15 residues. The germline V gene has CDR1 MNHNS and CDR2 SASEGT. The CDR3 DNA reads as TGTGCCATCCAGACAGGGTCGTCTGGGGCCAACGTCCTGACTTTC. It is translated as CAIQTGSSGANVLTF.

This clone was detected only once. The gene calls are TRBV4-1 and TRBJ2-7, with 11 bases aligning to TRBD2. The germline CDR1 and CDR2 sequences are MGHRA and YSYEKL. The CDR3 consists of 16 residues. Losses at the gene ends were 4 bases for V and 3 bases for J; bases not matched to a gene: 8. The CDR3 is CASSRSSGGNLYEQYF. CDR3 in DNA: TGCGCCAGCAGCCGCTCTAGCGGGGGGAACCTCTACGAGCAGTACTTC.

The CDR3 DNA reads TGTGCCAGCAGCTCTTCTCAACTTTCAGATACGCAGTATTTT. It encodes CASSSSQLSDTQYF. V gene TRBV11-3 combines with J gene TRBJ2-3; D ambiguous. The length of the CDR3 is 14 residues. Germline loops: CDR1 SGHNT, CDR2 YENEEA. V shed 4 bases and J shed 4 bases, with 12 bases lying between them.

The chain recombines TRBV29-1 with TRBJ2-7; 12 nucleotides align to TRBD1. The CDR3 has 13 amino acids. Unmatched junction bases numbered 6, after V lost 6 bases and J lost 6 bases. Germline V lookup: CDR1 SQVTM, CDR2 ANQGSEA. DNA for the CDR3: TGCAGCGTCGCTCCGGGACAGGGGGCCGAGCAGTACTTC. Translation: CSVAPGQGAEQYF.

The chain recombines TRBV6-5 with TRBJ2-3; 7 bases match TRBD2. This CDR3 is 13 amino acids long. Germline lookup yields CDR1 MNHEY and CDR2 SVGAGI. The junction had 7 bases not matched to a gene; V was cut back by 6 bases and J by 7 bases. The CDR3 coding sequence is TGTGCCAGCAGGACTGGGGGGGGGAATACGCAGTATTTT. It translates to CASRTGGGNTQYF.

In its sample, this clone was seen once. A read error may account for a junction end that differs from germline. The chain carries TRBV5-1 and TRBJ2-3; tentatively, D is TRBD1 or TRBD2 (5 bases each). This CDR3 comprises 16 residues. Germline loops: CDR1 SGHRS, CDR2 YFSETQ. The CDR3 region is CASSFGTDPGTYTQYF. CDR3 bases: TGCGCCAGCAGCTTCGGGACGGATCCTGGCACATATACGCAGTATTTT.

The V gene is TRBV7-7, the J gene TRBJ2-1; D is unclear. The V gene's germline CDR1 is SSHAT and CDR2 FNYEAQ (reference sequence). The CDR3 extends over 13 amino acids. V was cut by 2 bases and J by 5 bases, with 7 bases left in between. CDR3 protein: CASSLLVHNEQFF. The CDR3 DNA reads as TGTGCCAGCAGCTTATTGGTGCACAATGAGCAGTTCTTC. Filled out from reference TRBV7-7 and TRBJ2-1, the complete variable domain reads GAGVSQSPRYKVTKRGQDVTLRCDPISSHATLYWYQQALGQGPEFLTYFNYEAQPDKSGLPSDRFSAERPEGSISTLTIQRTEQRDSAMYRCASSLLVHNEQFFGPGTRLTVL.

V is TRBV7-9 and J is TRBJ2-1; 9 positions match TRBD1. The CDR3 is 15 residues long. With 5 bases clipped from V and 3 bases from J, the junction kept 5 bases outside the gene matches. Germline loops: CDR1 SEHNR, CDR2 FQNEAQ (reference sequence). The CDR3 sequence: CASSRGQGNYNEQFF. The DNA of the CDR3 is TGTGCCAGCAGCAGGGGACAGGGAAACTACAATGAGCAGTTCTTC.

The chain joins TRBV9 to TRBJ2-7; D not resolved. The CDR3 has 15 residues. Germline CDR1 is SGDLS and CDR2 is YYNGEE. Deletions cut 7 bases from V and 0 bases from J, with 17 bases between. Here the CDR3 DNA reads TGTGCCAGCTCTGAAGGCGGTCTGAGCTCCTACGAGCAGTACTTC. It translates to CASSEGGLSSYEQYF.

Remarks on this clone: Other DNA sequences of this sample code for an identical CDR3. V usage is TRBV5-1 and J usage is TRBJ1-3; 7 nucleotides match TRBD1. CDR3 length: 15 residues. Germline V gene lookup returns CDR1 SGHRS and CDR2 YFSETQ. J lost 1 base, V lost 3 bases, and 4 bases had no gene match. CDR3: CASSWETGSGNTIYF. CDR3 in DNA: TGCGCCAGCAGCTGGGAGACAGGGTCTGGAAACACCATATATTTT.

This chain connects TRBV19 to TRBJ1-2, with D possibly being TRBD1 (5 bases). V was shortened by 3 bases and J by 2 bases, with 13 bases between the two germline ends. This CDR3 region has 15 residues. Germline loops: CDR1 LNHDA, CDR2 SQIVND (reference sequence). CDR3 protein: CASSIRERGNYGYTF. The DNA for the CDR3 is TGTGCCAGTAGTATTAGGGAAAGGGGCAACTATGGCTACACCTTC. Looking up the rest from reference TRBV19 and TRBJ1-2 gives the full variable domain: DGGITQSPKYLFRKEGQNVTLSCEQNLNHDAMYWYRQDPGQGLRLIYYSQIVNDFQKGDIAEGYSVSREKKESFPLTVTSAQKNPTAFYLCASSIRERGNYGYTFGSGTRLTVV.